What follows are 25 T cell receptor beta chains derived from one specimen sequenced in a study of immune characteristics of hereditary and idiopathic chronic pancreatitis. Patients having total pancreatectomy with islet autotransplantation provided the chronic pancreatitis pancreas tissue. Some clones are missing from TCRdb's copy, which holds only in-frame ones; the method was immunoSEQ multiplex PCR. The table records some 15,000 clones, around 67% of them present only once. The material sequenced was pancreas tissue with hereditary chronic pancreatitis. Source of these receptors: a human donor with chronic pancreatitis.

For the CDR3, the DNA is TGTGCCAGCAGCTTCGGGGGCGCGGGGGCCAACGTCCTGACTTTC. Translated, it gives CASSFGGAGANVLTF. The genes are TRBV5-4 and TRBJ2-6, with D perhaps given as TRBD1 or TRBD2 (6 bases each). The V and J ends lost 2 bases and 4 bases respectively, with 10 bases between them. Germline V gene sequence: CDR1 SGHNT, CDR2 YYREEE (reference sequence). This CDR3 region has 15 residues.

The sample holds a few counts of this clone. CDR3 coding DNA: TGTGCCAGCAGCTCATACGACAGAAGCTCTGGAAACACCATATATTTT. Protein sequence: CASSSYDRSSGNTIYF. V is TRBV7-8 and J is TRBJ1-3, with D possibly being TRBD1 (5 bases). The CDR3 spans 16 residues. Trimming took 4 bases from V and 0 from J, leaving 13 bases between them. Germline-derived CDR1 and CDR2 are SGHVS and FQNEAQ.

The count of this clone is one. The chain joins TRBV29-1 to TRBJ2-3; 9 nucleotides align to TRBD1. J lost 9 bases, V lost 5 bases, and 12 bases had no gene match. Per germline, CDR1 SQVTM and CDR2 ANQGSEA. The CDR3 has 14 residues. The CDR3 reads CSVSPGQGAGTQYF. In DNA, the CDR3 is TGCAGCGTTAGTCCGGGACAGGGTGCTGGGACGCAGTATTTT.

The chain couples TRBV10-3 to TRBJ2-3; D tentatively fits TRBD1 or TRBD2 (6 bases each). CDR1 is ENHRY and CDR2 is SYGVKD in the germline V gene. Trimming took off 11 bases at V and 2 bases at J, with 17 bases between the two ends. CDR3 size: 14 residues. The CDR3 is CASNRGPNTDTQYF. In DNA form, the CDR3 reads TGTGCCTCCAACCGGGGGCCGAACACAGATACGCAGTATTTT.

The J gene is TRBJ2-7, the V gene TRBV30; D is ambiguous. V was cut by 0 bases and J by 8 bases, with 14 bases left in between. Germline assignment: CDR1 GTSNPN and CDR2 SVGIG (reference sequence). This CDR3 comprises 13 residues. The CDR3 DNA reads TGTGCCTGGAGTGTTAATAGTTCCCCAAAGCAGTACTTC. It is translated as CAWSVNSSPKQYF. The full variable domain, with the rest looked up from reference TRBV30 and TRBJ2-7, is SQTIHQWPATLVQPVGSPLSLECTVEGTSNPNLYWYRQAAGRGLQLLFYSVGIGQISSEVPQNLSASRPQDRQFILSSKKLLLSDSGFYLCAWSVNSSPKQYFGPGTRLTVT.

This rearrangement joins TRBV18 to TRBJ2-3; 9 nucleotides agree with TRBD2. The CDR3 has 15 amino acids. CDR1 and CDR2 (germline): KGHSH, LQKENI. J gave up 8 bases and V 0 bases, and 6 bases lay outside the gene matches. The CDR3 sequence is CASSPPASGIGTQYF. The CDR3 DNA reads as TGTGCCAGCTCACCACCGGCTAGCGGGATCGGTACGCAGTATTTT.

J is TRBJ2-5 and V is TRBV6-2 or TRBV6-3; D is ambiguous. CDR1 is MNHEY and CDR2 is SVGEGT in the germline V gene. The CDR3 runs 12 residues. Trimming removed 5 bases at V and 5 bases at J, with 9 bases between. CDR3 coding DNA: TGTGCCAGCAGTCCCCAAGGCGAGACCCAGTACTTC. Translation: CASSPQGETQYF.

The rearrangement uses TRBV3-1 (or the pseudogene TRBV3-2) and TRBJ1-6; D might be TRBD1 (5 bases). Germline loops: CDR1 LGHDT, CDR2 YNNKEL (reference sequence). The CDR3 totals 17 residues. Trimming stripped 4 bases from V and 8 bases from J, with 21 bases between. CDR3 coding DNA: TGTGCCAGCAGCCCAAAAGGCCCGAACAGGAGGCATTCACCCCTCCACTTT. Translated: CASSPKGPNRRHSPLHF.

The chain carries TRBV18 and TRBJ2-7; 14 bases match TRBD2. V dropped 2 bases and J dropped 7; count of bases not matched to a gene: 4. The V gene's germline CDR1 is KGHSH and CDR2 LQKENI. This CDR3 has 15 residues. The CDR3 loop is CASSPSGLAGDEQYF. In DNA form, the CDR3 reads TGTGCCAGCTCACCATCGGGACTAGCGGGAGATGAGCAGTACTTC.

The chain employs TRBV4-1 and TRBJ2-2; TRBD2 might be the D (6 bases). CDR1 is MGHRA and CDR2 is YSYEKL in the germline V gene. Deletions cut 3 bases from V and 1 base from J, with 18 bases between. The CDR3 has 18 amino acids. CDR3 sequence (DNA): TGCGCCAGCAGCCACAAGGGGCGTGGGGGAGGGAACACCGGGGAGCTGTTTTTT. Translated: CASSHKGRGGGNTGELFF.

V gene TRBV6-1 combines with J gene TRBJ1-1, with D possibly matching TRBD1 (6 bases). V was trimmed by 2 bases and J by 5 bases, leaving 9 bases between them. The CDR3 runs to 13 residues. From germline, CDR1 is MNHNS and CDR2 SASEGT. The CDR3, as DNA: TGTGCCAGCAGTGAAAAAGGGGGTACTGAAGCTTTCTTT. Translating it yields CASSEKGGTEAFF.

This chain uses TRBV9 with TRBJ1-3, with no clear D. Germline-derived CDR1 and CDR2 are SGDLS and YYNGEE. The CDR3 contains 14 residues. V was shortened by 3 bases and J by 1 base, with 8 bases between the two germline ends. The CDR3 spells CASSGTASGNTIYF. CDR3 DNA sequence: TGTGCCAGCAGCGGAACAGCTTCTGGAAACACCATATATTTT. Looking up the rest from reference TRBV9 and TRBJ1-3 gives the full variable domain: DSGVTQTPKHLITATGQRVTLRCSPRSGDLSVYWYQQSLDQGLQFLIQYYNGEERAKGNILERFSAQQFPDLHSELNLSSLELGDSALYFCASSGTASGNTIYFGEGSWLTVV.

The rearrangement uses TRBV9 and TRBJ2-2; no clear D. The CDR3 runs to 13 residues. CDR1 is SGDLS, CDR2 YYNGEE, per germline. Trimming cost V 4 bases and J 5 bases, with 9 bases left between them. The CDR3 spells CASSPRPTGELFF. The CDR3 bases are TGTGCCAGCAGCCCCCGCCCGACCGGGGAGCTGTTTTTT.

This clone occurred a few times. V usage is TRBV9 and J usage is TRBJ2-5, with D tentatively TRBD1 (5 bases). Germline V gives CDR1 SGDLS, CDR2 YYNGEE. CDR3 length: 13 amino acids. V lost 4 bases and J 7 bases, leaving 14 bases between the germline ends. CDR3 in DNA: TGTGCCAGCAGCCCGCAGGGTCTAGGGACCCAGTACTTC. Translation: CASSPQGLGTQYF.

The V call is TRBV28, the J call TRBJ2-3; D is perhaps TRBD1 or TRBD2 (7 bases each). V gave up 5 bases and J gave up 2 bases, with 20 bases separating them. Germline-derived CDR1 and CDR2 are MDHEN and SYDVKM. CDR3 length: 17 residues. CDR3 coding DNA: TGTGCCAGCAGTCCATCGTTCAGGGGGGGTCACACAGATACGCAGTATTTT. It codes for CASSPSFRGGHTDTQYF.

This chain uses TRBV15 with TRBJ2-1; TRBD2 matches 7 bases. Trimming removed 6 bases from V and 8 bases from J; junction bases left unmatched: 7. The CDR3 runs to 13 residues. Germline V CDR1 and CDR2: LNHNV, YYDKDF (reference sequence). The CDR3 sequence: CATSRGGGDEQFF. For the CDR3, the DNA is TGTGCCACCAGTCGCGGGGGTGGGGATGAGCAGTTCTTC.

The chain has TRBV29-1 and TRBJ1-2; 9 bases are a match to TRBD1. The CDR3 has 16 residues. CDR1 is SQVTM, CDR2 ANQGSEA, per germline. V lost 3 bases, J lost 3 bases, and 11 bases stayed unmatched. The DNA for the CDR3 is TGCAGCGTTGATGGTGGGGGGACAGGGTGGGACTATGGCTACACCTTC. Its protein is CSVDGGGTGWDYGYTF.

The CDR3 spells CASSFGLAGDNTQYF. The CDR3 DNA is TGTGCCAGCAGTTTTGGACTAGCGGGAGATAATACGCAGTATTTT. V and J are TRBV7-3 and TRBJ2-3; 13 nucleotides line up with TRBD2. The junction had 7 bases not matched to a gene; V was cut back by 6 bases and J by 7 bases. Germline V gene lookup returns CDR1 SGHTA and CDR2 FQGTGA. CDR3 length: 15 residues.

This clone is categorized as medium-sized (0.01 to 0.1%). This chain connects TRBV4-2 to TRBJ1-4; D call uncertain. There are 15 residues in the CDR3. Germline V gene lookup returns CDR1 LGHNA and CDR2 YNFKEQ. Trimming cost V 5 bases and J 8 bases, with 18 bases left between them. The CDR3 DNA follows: TGTGCCAGCAGCGCTACCTGGGGTTCGGGGGAAAAACTGTTTTTT. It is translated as CASSATWGSGEKLFF.

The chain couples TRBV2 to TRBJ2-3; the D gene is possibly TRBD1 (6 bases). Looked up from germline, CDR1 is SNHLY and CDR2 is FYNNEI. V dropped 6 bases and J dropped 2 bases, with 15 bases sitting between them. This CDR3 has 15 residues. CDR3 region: CASRYTGKLTDTQYF. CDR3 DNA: TGTGCCAGCAGGTATACAGGGAAGCTCACAGATACGCAGTATTTT.

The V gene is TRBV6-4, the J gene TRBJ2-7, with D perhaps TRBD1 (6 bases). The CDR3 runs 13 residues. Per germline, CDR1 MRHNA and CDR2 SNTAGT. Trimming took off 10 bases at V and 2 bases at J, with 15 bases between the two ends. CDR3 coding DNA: TGTGCCACTCCCCACAGGGTTACCTACGAGCAGTACTTC. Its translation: CATPHRVTYEQYF.

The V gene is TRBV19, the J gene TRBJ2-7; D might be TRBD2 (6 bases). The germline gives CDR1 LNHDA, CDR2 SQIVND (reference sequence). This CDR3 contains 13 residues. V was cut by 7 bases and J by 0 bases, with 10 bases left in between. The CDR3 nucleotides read TGTGCCAGTACGCGGGGATCCTCCTACGAGCAGTACTTC. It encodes CASTRGSSYEQYF.

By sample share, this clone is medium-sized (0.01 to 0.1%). The CDR3 DNA follows: TGTGCCAGCAGCTTATCCCTGGGCGGCTATATAAATCAGCCCCAGCATTTT. It is translated as CASSLSLGGYINQPQHF. The chain couples TRBV7-8 to TRBJ1-5; D unresolved. V was clipped by 2 bases and J by 4 bases, with 18 bases between them. The germline V gene has CDR1 SGHVS and CDR2 FQNEAQ. This CDR3 is built from 17 residues.

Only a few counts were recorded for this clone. The CDR3 coding sequence is TGTGCCAGCAGCGTCGAAGCACAGGGTATCAATTCACCCCTCCACTTT. Translating it yields CASSVEAQGINSPLHF. The chain carries TRBV9 and TRBJ1-6; weak D call: TRBD1 (6 bases). Trimming cost V 2 bases and J 7 bases, with 16 bases left between them. CDR3 length: 16 residues. CDR1 is SGDLS and CDR2 is YYNGEE in the germline V gene.

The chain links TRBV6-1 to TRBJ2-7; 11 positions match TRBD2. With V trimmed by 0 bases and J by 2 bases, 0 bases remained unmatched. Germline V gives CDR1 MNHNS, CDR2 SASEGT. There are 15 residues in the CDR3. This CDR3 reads CASSEATSGAYEQYF. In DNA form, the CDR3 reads TGTGCCAGCAGTGAAGCGACTAGCGGGGCCTACGAGCAGTACTTC.